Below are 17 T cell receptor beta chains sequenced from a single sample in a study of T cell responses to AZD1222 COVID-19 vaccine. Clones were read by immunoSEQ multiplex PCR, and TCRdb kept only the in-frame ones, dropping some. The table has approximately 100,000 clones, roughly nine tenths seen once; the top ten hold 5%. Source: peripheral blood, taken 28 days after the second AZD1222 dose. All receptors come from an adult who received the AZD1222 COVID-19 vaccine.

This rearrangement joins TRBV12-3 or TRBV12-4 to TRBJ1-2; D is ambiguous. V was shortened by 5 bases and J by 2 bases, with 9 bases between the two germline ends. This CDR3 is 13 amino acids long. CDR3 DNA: TGTGCCAGCAGTCGGGCTGGAAACTATGGCTACACCTTC. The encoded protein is CASSRAGNYGYTF.

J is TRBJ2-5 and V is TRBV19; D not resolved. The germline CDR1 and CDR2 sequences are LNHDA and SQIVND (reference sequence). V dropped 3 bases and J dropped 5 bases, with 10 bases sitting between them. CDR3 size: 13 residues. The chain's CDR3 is CASSIQARETQYF. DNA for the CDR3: TGTGCCAGTAGTATTCAAGCGAGGGAGACCCAGTACTTC.

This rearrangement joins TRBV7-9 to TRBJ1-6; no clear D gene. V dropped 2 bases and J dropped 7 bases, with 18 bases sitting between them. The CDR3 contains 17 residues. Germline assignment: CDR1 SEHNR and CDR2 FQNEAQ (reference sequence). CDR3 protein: CASSLTNRVSQNSPLHF. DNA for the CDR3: TGTGCCAGCAGCTTAACGAACCGGGTCTCTCAGAATTCACCCCTCCACTTT.

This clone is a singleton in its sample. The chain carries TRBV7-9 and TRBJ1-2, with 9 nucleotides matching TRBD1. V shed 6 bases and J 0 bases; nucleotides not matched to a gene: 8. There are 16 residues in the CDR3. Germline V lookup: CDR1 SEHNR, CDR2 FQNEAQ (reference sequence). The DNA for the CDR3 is TGTGCCAGCAGTTTACAGGGGGCGATATCTAACTATGGCTACACCTTC. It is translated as CASSLQGAISNYGYTF. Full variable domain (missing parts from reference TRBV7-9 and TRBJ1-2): DTGVSQNPRHKITKRGQNVTFRCDPISEHNRLYWYRQTLGQGPEFLTYFQNEAQLEKSRLLSDRFSAERPKGSFSTLEIQRTEQGDSAMYLCASSLQGAISNYGYTFGSGTRLTVV.

CDR3 sequence (DNA): TGTGCTAGTGGACCCCCTCAGGGACGGTATGAGCAGTTCTTC. Its translation: CASGPPQGRYEQFF. The chain joins TRBV12-5 to TRBJ2-1; D possibly matches TRBD1 or TRBD2 (5 bases each). Trimming stripped 6 bases from V and 8 bases from J, with 17 bases between. Germline V gene sequence: CDR1 LGHNT, CDR2 FRNRAP. The CDR3 consists of 14 residues.

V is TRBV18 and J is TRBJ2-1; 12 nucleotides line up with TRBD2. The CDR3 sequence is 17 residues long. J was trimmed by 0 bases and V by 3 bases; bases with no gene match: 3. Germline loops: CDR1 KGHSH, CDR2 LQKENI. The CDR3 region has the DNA TGTGCCAGCTCACCTTGGACTAGCGGGGCCTCCTACAATGAGCAGTTCTTC. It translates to CASSPWTSGASYNEQFF.

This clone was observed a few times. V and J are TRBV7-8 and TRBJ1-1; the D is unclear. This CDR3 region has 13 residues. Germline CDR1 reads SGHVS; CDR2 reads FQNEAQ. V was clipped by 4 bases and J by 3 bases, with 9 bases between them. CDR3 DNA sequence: TGTGCCAGCAGCTCCTTACAGTACACTGAAGCTTTCTTT. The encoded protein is CASSSLQYTEAFF.

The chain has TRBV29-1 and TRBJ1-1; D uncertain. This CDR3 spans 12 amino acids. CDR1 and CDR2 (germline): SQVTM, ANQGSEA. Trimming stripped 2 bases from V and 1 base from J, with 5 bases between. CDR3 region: CSVEIQNTEAFF. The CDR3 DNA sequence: TGCAGCGTTGAAATTCAGAACACTGAAGCTTTCTTT.

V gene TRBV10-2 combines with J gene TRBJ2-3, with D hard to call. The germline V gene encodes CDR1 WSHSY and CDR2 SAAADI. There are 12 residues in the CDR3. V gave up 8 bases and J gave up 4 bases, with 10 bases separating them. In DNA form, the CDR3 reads TGCGCCAGCGGGGTAGGGTCAGATACGCAGTATTTT. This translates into CASGVGSDTQYF.

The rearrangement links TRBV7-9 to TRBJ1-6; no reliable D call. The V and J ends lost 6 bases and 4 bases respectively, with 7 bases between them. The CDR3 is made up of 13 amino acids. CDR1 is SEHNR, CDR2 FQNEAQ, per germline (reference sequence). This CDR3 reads CASRLRYNSPLHF. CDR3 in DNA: TGTGCCAGCAGACTACGGTATAATTCACCCCTCCACTTT.

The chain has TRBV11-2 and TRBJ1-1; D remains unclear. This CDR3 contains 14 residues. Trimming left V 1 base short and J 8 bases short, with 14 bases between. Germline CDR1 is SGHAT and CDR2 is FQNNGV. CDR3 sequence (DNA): TGTGCCAGCAGCTTAGTTCAACAGTACCCCGAAGCTTTCTTT. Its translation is CASSLVQQYPEAFF.

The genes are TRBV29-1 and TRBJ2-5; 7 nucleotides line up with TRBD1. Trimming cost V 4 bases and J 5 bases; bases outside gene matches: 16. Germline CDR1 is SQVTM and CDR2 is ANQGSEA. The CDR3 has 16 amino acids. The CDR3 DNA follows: TGCAGCGTTGGGGGGTCAGGGGGACGGTACAAGGAGACCCAGTACTTC. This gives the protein CSVGGSGGRYKETQYF.

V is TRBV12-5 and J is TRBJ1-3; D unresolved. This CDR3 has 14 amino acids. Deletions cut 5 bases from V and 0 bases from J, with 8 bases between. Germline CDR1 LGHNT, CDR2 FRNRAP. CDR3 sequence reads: CASGPPGSGNTIYF. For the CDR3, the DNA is TGTGCTAGTGGTCCCCCGGGCTCTGGAAACACCATATATTTT.

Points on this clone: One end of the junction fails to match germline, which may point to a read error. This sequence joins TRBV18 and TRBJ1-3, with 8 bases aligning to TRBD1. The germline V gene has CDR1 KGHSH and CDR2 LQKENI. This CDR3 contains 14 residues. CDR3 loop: CASSPQGAGNTIYF. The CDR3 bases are TGTGCCAGCTCGCCACAGGGGGCTGGAAACACCATATATTTT. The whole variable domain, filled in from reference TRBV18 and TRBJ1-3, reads NAGVMQNPRHLVRRRGQEARLRCSPMKGHSHVYWYRQLPEEGLKFMVYLQKENIIDESGMPKERFSAEFPKEGPSILRIQQVVRGDSAAYFCASSPQGAGNTIYFGEGSWLTVV.

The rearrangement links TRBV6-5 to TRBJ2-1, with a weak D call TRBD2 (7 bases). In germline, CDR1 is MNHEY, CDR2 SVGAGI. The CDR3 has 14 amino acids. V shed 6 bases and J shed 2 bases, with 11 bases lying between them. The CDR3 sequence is CASRAGAAYNEQFF. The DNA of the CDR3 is TGTGCCAGCAGGGCGGGGGCCGCCTACAATGAGCAGTTCTTC.

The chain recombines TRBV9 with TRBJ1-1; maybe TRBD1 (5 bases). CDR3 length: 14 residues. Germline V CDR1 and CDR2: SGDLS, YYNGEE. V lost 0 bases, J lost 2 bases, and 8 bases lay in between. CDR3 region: CASSVGGTNTEAFF. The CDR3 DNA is TGTGCCAGCAGCGTAGGGGGCACCAACACTGAAGCTTTCTTT.

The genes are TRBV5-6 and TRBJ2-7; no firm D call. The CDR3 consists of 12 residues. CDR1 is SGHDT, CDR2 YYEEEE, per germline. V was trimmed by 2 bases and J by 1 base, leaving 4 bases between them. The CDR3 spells CASSFGSYEQYF. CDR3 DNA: TGTGCCAGCAGCTTTGGGTCCTACGAGCAGTACTTC.